The entry below gives a single T cell receptor (beta chain) sequence along with its context. Its antigen remains unidentified. No base-level quality is on record; no much larger clone is a single base apart. Interpreted using the paper, the time point label stands for: about 28 days (+/-7) after the second vaccine dose. AZD1222 recipients with second doses at about 4 weeks or about 12 weeks were pooled, because spike-specific TCR depth and breadth did not differ between schedules. Vaccinee samples came from UK trials COV001 and COV002, including a single-blind randomized controlled phase 2/3 trial of AZD1222 (ChAdOx1 nCoV-19) in healthy adults. Trial participant PBMC samples were collected at day 0 and day 28 after the second dose for TCRbeta chain sequencing. The CDR3 regions of human TCRbeta chains were subjected to immunosequencing. The authors' analysis ran thus. TCRs in the repertoires were matched against a reference library of SARS-CoV-2-specific TCRs that had been generated with the MIRA antigen-specificity platform. Breadth meant the fraction of unique TCRs that were SARS-CoV-2-associated, whereas depth meant the fraction of total T cells that were SARS-CoV-2-associated. Each spike-specific TCR was assigned to its reactive spike region and to a CD4 or CD8 class using the MIRA data. Log10-transformed breadth and depth values were compared by one-way ANOVA with Sidak's multiple comparisons tests. TCRdb took over this immuneACCESS table, retaining in-frame rearrangements with V and J assigned. Such tables are incomplete; in checked studies, under half of the missing clones stem from an unresolved V gene, and the remainder is unexplained. From that table come the V and J calls and clone size; the DNA was used to work out D and trimming. For this sample there are about 150,000 clones; roughly 90% appear just once. Together, the top ten hold roughly 1.6% of the sample.

After removal of 5 bases from V and 4 bases from J, the junction retains 4 bases not matched to a gene. The germline V gene (reference sequence) specifies SGHNT as CDR1 and YYREEE as CDR2. There are 15 amino acids in the CDR3, from cysteine to phenylalanine inclusive. Only CDR3 DNA remains: 45 bases, in frame from the first base. The data were taken from a study of T cell responses to AZD1222 COVID-19 vaccine (dated by TCRdb to 2020 to 2023). Background for the entire study: TCR sequencing was performed for some 250 trial participants, of whom around 200 were given two doses of AZD1222 and 26 were given two doses of MenACWY control vaccine. Trial participants were enrolled into age subgroups of 18-55, 56-69 and 70-plus years, which contained around 140, 26 and 57 TCR-sequenced participants, respectively. Broad study findings and their caveats: The 56-69-year group was small, and its depth increase did not reach significance, likely because of low power. Most participants were white British and females outnumbered males, and the authors suggested that clonal diversity may have been underestimated. Reportedly, close to half of the unique spike-specific TCRs recognized epitopes lying outside the regions that are mutated in the B.1.351 and B.1.1.7 variants. Conclusions about previously exposed vaccinees are limited because only six or seven AZD1222 recipients were SARS-CoV-2 seropositive at baseline. CD4 TCRs associated with the vaccine covered the entire spike protein, and the dominant responses were in regions 160-218 and 743-854. After two AZD1222 doses, both the breadth and the depth of spike-specific TCRs were significantly higher than at day 0 and than in MenACWY recipients. No day 14 peak-response samples were available, so repertoires were characterized only after the peak T cell response.

The receptor's source is an adult who received the AZD1222 COVID-19 vaccine. The specimen comprised peripheral blood, sampled 28 days after the second AZD1222 dose. The chain joins TRBV5-4 to TRBJ2-5; 14 of the junction bases match TRBD2. The DNA sequence is as follows: TGTGCCAGCAGGCATGGACTAGCGGGAGGAGAGACCCAGTACTTC. This codes for CASRHGLAGGETQYF.